This is a list of T cell receptor beta chains from one sample in a study of response to subunit inactivated influenza vaccine. TCRdb reprocessed the RT-PCR reads via MiXCR and lists one record per CDR3 protein. The table lists hundreds of thousands of distinct CDR3 sequences, more than 15% of them singletons, with around 3% in the top ten. Specimen: CD4+ T cells sorted from PBMCs, collected around 25 months after vaccination. All receptors derive from a man between 50 and 69 years old who received an inactivated influenza vaccine. Each CDR3 is given with its conserved first and last residue. The D gene is left open where the match is weak. Clone sizes are given selectively: once, few, many, or a class where the clone is expanded.

-,TRBJ2-3,TRBD2,TRBV6-1,CASRSPSSGGPDTQYF,TGTGCCAGCAGGTCCCCCTCCAGCGGGGGGCCAGATACGCAGTATTTT
-,TRBJ2-7,TRBD2,TRBV20-1,CSARGTSGLSSYEQYF,TGCAGTGCTAGAGGGACTAGCGGGTTGAGCTCCTACGAGCAGTACTTC
-,TRBJ2-5,-,TRBV4-1,CASSPLTRGLSETQYF,TGCGCCAGCAGCCCCCTTACCCGGGGGCTATCAGAGACCCAGTACTTC
few,TRBJ2-3,-,TRBV10-3,CAISQSGTDTQYF,TGTGCCATCAGTCAGTCCGGCACAGATACGCAGTATTTT
-,TRBJ1-2,-,TRBV20-1,CSARNGGYTF,TGCAGTGCACGGAACGGGGGCTACACCTTC
many,TRBJ2-1,TRBD2,TRBV10-3,CAISEGWSGRSNEQFF,TGTGCCATCAGTGAAGGTTGGAGCGGGAGGAGCAATGAGCAGTTCTTC
few,TRBJ2-3,TRBD2,TRBV20-1,CSARDLAVADTQYF,TGCAGTGCTAGAGATCTAGCGGTAGCAGATACGCAGTATTTT
few,TRBJ1-2,TRBD1,TRBV28,CASSLWDRGLGYTF,TGTGCCAGCAGTTTATGGGACAGGGGTCTAGGCTACACCTTC
few,TRBJ1-1,-,TRBV12-3/TRBV12-4,CASSFPQQGGAFF,TGTGCCAGCAGTTTCCCCCAGCAGGGTGGGGCTTTCTTT
few,TRBJ2-5,-,TRBV7-9,CASSLAGGGQQETQYF,TGTGCCAGCAGCTTAGCGGGCGGCGGACAGCAAGAGACCCAGTACTTC
few,TRBJ2-1,TRBD2,TRBV4-1,CASSQDPISGRIPREQFF,TGCGCCAGCAGCCAAGACCCCATTAGCGGGAGGATCCCCAGGGAGCAGTTCTTC
few,TRBJ2-3,TRBD1,TRBV10-3,CAIRGSGTASTDTQYF,TGTGCCATCAGGGGCTCCGGGACAGCTAGCACAGATACGCAGTATTTT
few,TRBJ2-3,-,TRBV4-2,CASSQGWASHHTQYF,TGTGCCAGCAGCCAAGGTTGGGCTAGCCACCATACGCAGTATTTT
-,TRBJ2-1,-,TRBV18,CASSPPRYNEQFF,TGTGCCAGCTCACCACCGAGGTACAATGAGCAGTTCTTC
few,TRBJ2-6,-,TRBV6-5,CASSNYRGGISGANVLTF,TGTGCCAGCAGTAACTACAGGGGGGGAATCTCTGGGGCCAACGTCCTGACTTTC
few,TRBJ2-3,-,TRBV6-2/TRBV6-3,CASSRSASEDTQYF,TGTGCCAGCAGCCGATCTGCTAGTGAGGATACGCAGTATTTT
many,TRBJ2-1,TRBD2,TRBV20-1,CSAFVSGLRNEQFF,TGCAGTGCTTTTGTTAGCGGGTTGAGGAATGAGCAGTTCTTC
many,TRBJ2-7,-,TRBV7-8,CASSHYYEQYF,TGTGCCAGCAGCCACTACTACGAGCAGTACTTC
-,TRBJ2-5,-,TRBV2,CASNTGPVETQYF,TGTGCCAGCAATACGGGGCCGGTGGAGACCCAGTACTTC
-,TRBJ2-1,TRBD2,TRBV18,CASSPRKLAGGLNEQFF,TGTGCCAGCTCACCACGAAAACTAGCGGGAGGGCTTAATGAGCAGTTCTTC
-,TRBJ1-1,-,TRBV5-1,CASSSSRGAHSLTEAFF,TGCGCCAGCAGCTCCTCCCGGGGGGCACATTCTCTCACTGAAGCTTTCTTT
-,TRBJ2-2,TRBD1,TRBV14,CASSQDRDRITGELFF,TGTGCCAGCAGCCAAGACCGGGACAGAATCACCGGGGAGCTGTTTTTT
few,TRBJ1-1,-,TRBV25-1,CASSEYGGRDTEAFF,TGTGCCAGCAGTGAATACGGGGGCAGGGACACTGAAGCTTTCTTT
-,TRBJ2-1,TRBD1,TRBV6-1,CASSSPGTGENEQFF,TGTGCCAGCAGCTCACCCGGGACAGGGGAGAATGAGCAGTTCTTC
few,TRBJ2-5,-,TRBV18,CASSPISAVGETQYF,TGTGCCAGCTCACCAATTTCGGCGGTCGGGGAGACCCAGTACTTC